A selection of T cell receptor beta chains follows, all from one sample in a study of blood T cell repertoires in COVID-19. Sequencing was performed with immunoSEQ multiplex PCR; in TCRdb, only in-frame clones are kept and a portion is missing. The table shows 350,000 to 450,000 clones, with around 87% occurring only once. What was sequenced was peripheral blood. These TCRs come from a human donor in a cohort sampled during active COVID-19. Each CDR3 is given with its conserved first and last residue. Fields, in order: CDR3 length, V gene, J gene, CDR3 protein.

cdr3_length: 15
v_call: TRBV6-5
j_call: TRBJ2-7
cdr3_aa: CASRGAGLTTREQYF

cdr3_length: 15
v_call: TRBV28
j_call: TRBJ2-7
cdr3_aa: CASSPPGQGSYEQYF

cdr3_length: 16
v_call: TRBV9
j_call: TRBJ1-1
cdr3_aa: CASSQAAGGRNTEAFF

cdr3_length: 16
v_call: TRBV5-1
j_call: TRBJ1-6
cdr3_aa: CASSLGTGAEYSPLHF

cdr3_length: 12
v_call: TRBV3-1/TRBV3-2
j_call: TRBJ2-7
cdr3_aa: CASRLEQGRQYF

cdr3_length: 21
v_call: TRBV5-1
j_call: TRBJ2-5
cdr3_aa: CASSKRTSGGAVRSPQETQYF

cdr3_length: 14
v_call: TRBV7-2
j_call: TRBJ2-1
cdr3_aa: CASRWDSAVNEQFF

cdr3_length: 16
v_call: TRBV7-2
j_call: TRBJ2-1
cdr3_aa: CASSLGANGSGYEQFF

cdr3_length: 15
v_call: TRBV5-4
j_call: TRBJ1-2
cdr3_aa: CASSPEGTGVRGYTF

cdr3_length: 13
v_call: TRBV12-3/TRBV12-4
j_call: TRBJ2-7
cdr3_aa: CASSLGQQYEQYF

cdr3_length: 15
v_call: TRBV4-1
j_call: TRBJ1-1
cdr3_aa: CASSQGAVRNTEAFF

cdr3_length: 12
v_call: TRBV7-9
j_call: TRBJ2-7
cdr3_aa: CASSLDFYEQYF

cdr3_length: 17
v_call: TRBV6-6
j_call: TRBJ2-1
cdr3_aa: CASSLGLAGGRINEQFF

cdr3_length: 13
v_call: TRBV5-8
j_call: TRBJ1-2
cdr3_aa: CASSLVLANGYTF

cdr3_length: 15
v_call: TRBV13
j_call: TRBJ1-1
cdr3_aa: CASSFGDTRLAEAFF

cdr3_length: 16
v_call: TRBV25-1
j_call: TRBJ2-1
cdr3_aa: CASRQPGTSGRGEQFF

cdr3_length: 17
v_call: TRBV19
j_call: TRBJ2-3
cdr3_aa: CASTPPGLAGDTDTQYF

cdr3_length: 17
v_call: TRBV19
j_call: TRBJ1-1
cdr3_aa: CASIPRGGLGMNTEAFF

cdr3_length: 13
v_call: TRBV2
j_call: TRBJ2-1
cdr3_aa: CASNKEQGNEQFF

cdr3_length: 15
v_call: TRBV5-1
j_call: TRBJ2-5
cdr3_aa: CASSSRVGGDETQYF

cdr3_length: 17
v_call: TRBV3-1/TRBV3-2
j_call: TRBJ1-3
cdr3_aa: CASSPTTGPRSGNTIYF

cdr3_length: 14
v_call: TRBV6-5
j_call: TRBJ2-2
cdr3_aa: CASRYRGETGELFF

cdr3_length: 16
v_call: TRBV7-9
j_call: TRBJ1-2
cdr3_aa: CATPRVGQKANYGYTF

cdr3_length: 14
v_call: TRBV28
j_call: TRBJ2-7
cdr3_aa: CASYSRDSPHEQYF

cdr3_length: 17
v_call: TRBV3-1/TRBV3-2
j_call: TRBJ2-1
cdr3_aa: CASSQDGKTSVYNEQFF

cdr3_length: 14
v_call: TRBV14
j_call: TRBJ2-7
cdr3_aa: CASSQLTGLGEQYF

cdr3_length: 16
v_call: TRBV19
j_call: TRBJ2-3
cdr3_aa: CASSIATGPPADTQYF

cdr3_length: 13
v_call: TRBV6-5
j_call: TRBJ1-5
cdr3_aa: CASGDLVGQPQHF

cdr3_length: 12
v_call: TRBV7-9
j_call: TRBJ2-7
cdr3_aa: CASSLYPYEQYF

cdr3_length: 14
v_call: TRBV7-9
j_call: TRBJ1-6
cdr3_aa: CASSSREYNSPLHF

cdr3_length: 16
v_call: TRBV2
j_call: TRBJ1-1
cdr3_aa: CASTKEGQGRNTEAFF

cdr3_length: 15
v_call: TRBV7-2
j_call: TRBJ2-2
cdr3_aa: CASSLTSGGEGELFF

cdr3_length: 17
v_call: TRBV15
j_call: TRBJ2-7
cdr3_aa: CATSRVPPTGGLYEQYF

cdr3_length: 13
v_call: TRBV30
j_call: TRBJ2-1
cdr3_aa: CAWSVWGGDEQFF

cdr3_length: 15
v_call: TRBV4-2
j_call: TRBJ2-7
cdr3_aa: CASRPAPSGSYEQYF

cdr3_length: 17
v_call: TRBV7-2
j_call: TRBJ2-3
cdr3_aa: CASKTSGGHTNTDTQYF

cdr3_length: 17
v_call: TRBV7-2
j_call: TRBJ2-2
cdr3_aa: CASSFQTGAENTGELFF

cdr3_length: 15
v_call: TRBV5-4
j_call: TRBJ2-7
cdr3_aa: CASSKPTGGPGEQYF

cdr3_length: 17
v_call: TRBV7-6
j_call: TRBJ2-1
cdr3_aa: CASSTPAGGSSYNEQFF

cdr3_length: 13
v_call: TRBV28
j_call: TRBJ1-2
cdr3_aa: CASSWSGQHGYTF

cdr3_length: 16
v_call: TRBV27
j_call: TRBJ1-1
cdr3_aa: CASSLKGPSVNTEAFF

cdr3_length: 15
v_call: TRBV20-1
j_call: TRBJ2-7
cdr3_aa: CSASEAASGNYEQYF

cdr3_length: 15
v_call: TRBV28
j_call: TRBJ1-1
cdr3_aa: CASSSGGSWNTEAFF